This T cell receptor beta chain is from a study of identical twins. Findings of the study overall: Modelling approaches yielded underestimates of out-of-frame TCR alpha sharing between monozygotic twins. Invariant cells of the MAIT and iNKT types might have partly distorted the zero-insertion analyses. While abundant cord blood beta clonotypes carried fewer insertions, memory repertoires showed no such pattern.

As concerns this clonotype: Antigen specificity is unknown.

The CDR3 has 14 amino acids. Trimming removed 1 base from V and 6 bases from J, with 10 bases in between. Germline V gene lookup returns CDR1 SGHAT and CDR2 FQNNGV. TCRdb re-called the 5' RACE reads with MiXCR, one entry per CDR3 protein. Of approximately 530,000 distinct CDR3 sequences in the sample, around 22% were seen once. The same specimen was also included in a second study, on yellow fever vaccine responses in identical twins. From that paper: Each twin's T cell response to the vaccine was reported to look partly convergent and partly personalized.

The sample taken for sequencing was CD4+ T cells sorted from blood. This sequence was found in a woman aged 18-30 years in good health. This chain links TRBV11-2 with TRBJ2-1, with D perhaps TRBD1 (6 bases). The CDR3 region is CASSLVRGFNEQFF. The CDR3 nucleotides are TGTGCCAGCAGCTTAGTAAGGGGGTTCAATGAGCAGTTCTTC.